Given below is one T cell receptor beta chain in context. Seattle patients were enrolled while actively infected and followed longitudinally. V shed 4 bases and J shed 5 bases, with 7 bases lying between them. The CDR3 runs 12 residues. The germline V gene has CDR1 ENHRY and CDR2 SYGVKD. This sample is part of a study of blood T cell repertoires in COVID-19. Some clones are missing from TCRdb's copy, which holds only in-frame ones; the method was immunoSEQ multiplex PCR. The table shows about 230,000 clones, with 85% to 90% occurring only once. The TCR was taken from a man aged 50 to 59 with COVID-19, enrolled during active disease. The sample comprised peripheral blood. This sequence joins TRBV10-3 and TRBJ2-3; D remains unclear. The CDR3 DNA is TGTGCCATCAGTGTAGATGAAGATACGCAGTATTTT. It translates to CAISVDEDTQYF.